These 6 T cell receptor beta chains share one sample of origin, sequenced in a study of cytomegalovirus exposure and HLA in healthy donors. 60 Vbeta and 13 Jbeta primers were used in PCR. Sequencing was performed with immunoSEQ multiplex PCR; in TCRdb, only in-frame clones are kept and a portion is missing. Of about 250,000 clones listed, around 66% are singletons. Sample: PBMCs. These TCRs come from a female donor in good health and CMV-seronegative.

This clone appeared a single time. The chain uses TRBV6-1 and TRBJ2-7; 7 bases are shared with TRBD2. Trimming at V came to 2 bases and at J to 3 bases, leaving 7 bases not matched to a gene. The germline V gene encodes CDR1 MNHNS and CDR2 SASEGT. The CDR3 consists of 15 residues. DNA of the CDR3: TGTGCCAGCAGTGAACGGGGCGGGAGTTTCTACGAGCAGTACTTC. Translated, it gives CASSERGGSFYEQYF.

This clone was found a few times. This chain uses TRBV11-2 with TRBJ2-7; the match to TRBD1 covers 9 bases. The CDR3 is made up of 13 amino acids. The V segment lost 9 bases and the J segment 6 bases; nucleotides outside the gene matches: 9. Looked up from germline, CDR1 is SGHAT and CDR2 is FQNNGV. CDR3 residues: CASGDRDRREQYF. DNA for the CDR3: TGTGCCAGTGGGGACAGGGATCGGCGCGAGCAGTACTTC.

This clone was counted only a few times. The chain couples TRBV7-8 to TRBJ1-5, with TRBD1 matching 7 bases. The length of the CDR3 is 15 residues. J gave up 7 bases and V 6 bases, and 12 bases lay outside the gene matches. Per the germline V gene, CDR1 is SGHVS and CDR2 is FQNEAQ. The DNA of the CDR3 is TGTGCCAGCAGTCCCAGGGGGGAGTTAGGACAGCCCCAGCATTTT. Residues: CASSPRGELGQPQHF.

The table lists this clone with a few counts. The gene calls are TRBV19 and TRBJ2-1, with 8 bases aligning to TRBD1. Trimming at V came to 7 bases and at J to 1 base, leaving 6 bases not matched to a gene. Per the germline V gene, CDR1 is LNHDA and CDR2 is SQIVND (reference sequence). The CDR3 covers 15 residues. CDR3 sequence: CASNLDRGSYNEQFF. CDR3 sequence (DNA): TGTGCCAGTAACTTAGACAGGGGATCCTACAATGAGCAGTTCTTC.

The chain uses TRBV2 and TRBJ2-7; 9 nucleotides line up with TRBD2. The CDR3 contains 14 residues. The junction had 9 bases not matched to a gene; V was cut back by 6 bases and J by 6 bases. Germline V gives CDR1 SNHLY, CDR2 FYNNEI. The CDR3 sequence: CASRLSGSNGEQYF. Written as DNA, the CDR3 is TGTGCCAGCAGGCTTAGCGGGAGCAACGGCGAGCAGTACTTC.

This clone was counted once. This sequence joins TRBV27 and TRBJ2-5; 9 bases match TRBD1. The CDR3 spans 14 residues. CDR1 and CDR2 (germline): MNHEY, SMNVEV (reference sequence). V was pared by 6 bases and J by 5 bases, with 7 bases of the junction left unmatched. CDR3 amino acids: CASRPTGGTETQYF. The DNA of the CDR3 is TGTGCCAGCAGACCGACAGGGGGGACGGAGACCCAGTACTTC.